The T cell receptor (beta chain) described here comes from a study of T-cell memory formation after mild COVID-19. Study-wide background: Clustering of TCRs was largely donor specific. Broader study findings: CD4/CD8 balance held among clones contracting day 15 to 85, and later expanders leaned CD4+. Some clones that responded turned up in pre-infection memory, which suggests that cross-reactive memory joined in.

5'RACE, which relied on constant-segment primers, yielded TCR alpha and TCR beta cDNA libraries carrying sample barcodes and UMIs. TCRdb itself ran the 5' RACE reads through MiXCR, one entry per CDR3 protein. This table holds hundreds of thousands of distinct CDR3 sequences, around 13% found once. This clonotype came up many times. The target antigen is unknown. This CDR3 spans 16 amino acids. Trimming removed 5 bases at V and 2 bases at J, with 16 bases between. Sequenced sample: PBMCs or a T cell subset sorted from them (not recorded which). The rearrangement uses TRBV12-3 or TRBV12-4 and TRBJ1-3, with TRBD1 as a possible D gene (5 bases). The TCR sequence derives from a man younger than 35 who had mild COVID-19 (a few samples of this study predate the infection). Cell type and time point are not known. As DNA, the CDR3 is TGTGCCAGCAGTCCTCCCGGGGGTGCAGCTGGAAACACCATATATTTT. Translated, it gives CASSPPGGAAGNTIYF.